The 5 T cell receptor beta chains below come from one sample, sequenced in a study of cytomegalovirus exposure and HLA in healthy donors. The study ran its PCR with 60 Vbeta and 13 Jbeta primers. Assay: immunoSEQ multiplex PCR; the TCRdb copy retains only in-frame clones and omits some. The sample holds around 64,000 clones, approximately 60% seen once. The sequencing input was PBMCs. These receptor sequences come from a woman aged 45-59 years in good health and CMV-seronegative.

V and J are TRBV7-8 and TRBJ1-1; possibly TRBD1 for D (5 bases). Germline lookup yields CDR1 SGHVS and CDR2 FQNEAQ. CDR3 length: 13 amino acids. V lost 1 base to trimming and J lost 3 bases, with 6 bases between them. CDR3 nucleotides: TGTGCCAGCAGCTTAGAAGGGGACACTGAAGCTTTCTTT. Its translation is CASSLEGDTEAFF.

The DNA of the CDR3 is TGTGCCAGCAGCGTGCACGGGAATATGGAGACCCAGTACTTC. Protein: CASSVHGNMETQYF. The rearrangement uses TRBV9 and TRBJ2-5; TRBD2 might be the D (5 bases). CDR1 and CDR2 (germline): SGDLS, YYNGEE. Trimming shortened V by 2 bases and J by 5 bases, and 13 bases separated the two germline ends. The CDR3 totals 14 residues.

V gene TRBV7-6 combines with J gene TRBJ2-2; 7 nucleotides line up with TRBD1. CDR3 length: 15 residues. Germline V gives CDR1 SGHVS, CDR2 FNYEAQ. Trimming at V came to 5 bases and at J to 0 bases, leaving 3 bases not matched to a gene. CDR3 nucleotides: TGTGCCAGCAGCGTTGGGACAGCGAACACCGGGGAGCTGTTTTTT. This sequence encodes CASSVGTANTGELFF.

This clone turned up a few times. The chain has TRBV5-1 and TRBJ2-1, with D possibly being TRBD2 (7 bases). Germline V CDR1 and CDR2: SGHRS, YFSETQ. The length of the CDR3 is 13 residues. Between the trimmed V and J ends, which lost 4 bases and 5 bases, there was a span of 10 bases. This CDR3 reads CASSPGGDNEQFF. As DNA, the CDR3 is TGCGCCAGCAGCCCGGGGGGCGACAATGAGCAGTTCTTC.

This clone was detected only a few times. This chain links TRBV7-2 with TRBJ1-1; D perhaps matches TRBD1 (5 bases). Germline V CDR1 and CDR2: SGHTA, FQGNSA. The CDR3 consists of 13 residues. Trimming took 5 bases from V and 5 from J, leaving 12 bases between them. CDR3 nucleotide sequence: TGTGCCAGCAGCGCGGGACGGGGGACTGAAGCTTTCTTT. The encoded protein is CASSAGRGTEAFF. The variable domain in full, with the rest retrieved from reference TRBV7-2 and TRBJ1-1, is GAGVSQSPSNKVTEKGKDVELRCDPISGHTALYWYRQSLGQGLEFLIYFQGNSAPDKSGLPSDRFSAERTGGSVSTLTIQRTQQEDSAVYLCASSAGRGTEAFFGQGTRLTVV.